This is a list of T cell receptor beta chains from one sample in a study of T-cell memory formation after mild COVID-19. Using its own MiXCR run on the 5' RACE reads, TCRdb lists one record per CDR3 protein. In the table there are 540,000 or so distinct CDR3 sequences, roughly 22% of which are singletons. Material for sequencing was PBMCs or a T cell subset sorted from them (not recorded which). These receptors came from an adult woman who had mild COVID-19 (a few samples of this study predate the infection). Cell type and time point are not known. The CDR3 runs from the conserved cysteine through the conserved F or W. D genes are given only for firm matches. Not all rows give a size; the values are once, few, many and, for expanded clones, a class.

TRBV7-2	TRBD2	TRBJ2-7	few	CASSLVFGGSSYEQYF	TGTGCCAGCAGCTTAGTTTTCGGGGGGAGTTCCTACGAGCAGTACTTC
TRBV4-1	.	TRBJ2-1	few	CASSQDPPAGQEDEQFF	TGCGCCAGCAGCCAAGATCCCCCAGCGGGACAGGAAGATGAGCAGTTCTTC
TRBV19	.	TRBJ1-1	few	CASSMWLGSAEAFF	TGTGCCAGTAGTATGTGGTTGGGCAGCGCTGAAGCTTTCTTT
TRBV24-1	.	TRBJ2-1	.	CATSDIGSYNEQFF	TGTGCCACCAGTGATATAGGCAGCTACAATGAGCAGTTCTTC
TRBV29-1	TRBD2	TRBJ2-7	few	CSVAGGPNEQYF	TGCAGCGTAGCGGGAGGGCCAAACGAGCAGTACTTC
TRBV6-5	.	TRBJ2-3	once	CASSRGWGVGDTQYF	TGTGCCAGCAGCCGGGGGTGGGGGGTCGGAGATACGCAGTATTTT
TRBV24-1	.	TRBJ1-5	few	CATSPGGLRNQPQHF	TGTGCCACCAGTCCGGGGGGTCTTAGAAATCAGCCCCAGCATTTT
TRBV6-2/TRBV6-3	.	TRBJ2-7	many	CASSTGLSYEQYF	TGTGCCAGCAGTACAGGGTTGTCCTACGAGCAGTACTTC
TRBV4-1	.	TRBJ1-1	few	CASSGGMDTEAFF	TGCGCCAGCAGCGGGGGTATGGACACTGAAGCTTTCTTT
TRBV9	TRBD2	TRBJ2-2	many	CASSVSGKDTGELFF	TGTGCCAGCAGCGTTAGCGGGAAAGACACCGGGGAGCTGTTTTTT
TRBV30	.	TRBJ2-7	few	CAWRDRSYEQYF	TGTGCCTGGAGAGACAGGAGCTACGAGCAGTACTTC
TRBV28	.	TRBJ1-4	.	CASSLSALGEKLFF	TGTGCCAGCAGTTTGTCCGCCTTAGGCGAAAAACTGTTTTTT
TRBV12-3/TRBV12-4	.	TRBJ2-2	.	CASSFSLAGELFF	TGTGCCAGCAGTTTCTCACTAGCCGGGGAGCTGTTTTTT
TRBV7-9	.	TRBJ1-4	few	CASSLTTAGGEKLFF	TGTGCCAGCAGCTTAACGACGGCCGGGGGTGAAAAACTGTTTTTT
TRBV27	TRBD2	TRBJ2-1	.	CATALAGPANEQFF	TGTGCCACCGCCTTAGCGGGACCCGCCAATGAGCAGTTCTTC
TRBV5-1	TRBD2	TRBJ2-1	.	CASSLGAGGPLDEQFF	TGCGCCAGCAGCTTGGGGGCGGGAGGGCCGTTAGATGAGCAGTTCTTC
TRBV24-1	.	TRBJ1-4	.	CATSDNSGKLFF	TGTGCCACCAGTGACAACTCAGGAAAACTGTTTTTT
TRBV30	.	TRBJ2-5	many	CAWSVLRMVTAQETQYF	TGTGCCTGGAGTGTACTGAGGATGGTTACAGCACAAGAGACCCAGTACTTC
TRBV4-1	TRBD1	TRBJ2-7	.	CASSQHNRGDEQYF	TGCGCCAGCAGCCAACACAACAGGGGAGACGAGCAGTACTTC
TRBV11-2	TRBD2	TRBJ2-1	.	CASSLGVTSVHEQFF	TGTGCCAGCAGCTTAGGGGTGACTAGCGTCCATGAGCAGTTCTTC
TRBV29-1	.	TRBJ1-5	.	CSVAGQNNQPQHF	TGCAGCGTCGCGGGGCAGAACAATCAGCCCCAGCATTTT
TRBV14	TRBD2	TRBJ2-5	few	CASSQRRTSGSGTQYF	TGTGCCAGCAGCCAAAGGAGGACTAGCGGGAGCGGGACCCAGTACTTC
TRBV12-3/TRBV12-4	TRBD1	TRBJ1-1	.	CASSLEGQGFMNTEAFF	TGTGCCAGCAGTTTGGAGGGACAGGGTTTCATGAACACTGAAGCTTTCTTT
TRBV18	.	TRBJ2-7	few	CASSPGEKYEQYF	TGTGCCAGCTCACCAGGGGAGAAGTACGAGCAGTACTTC
TRBV20-1	.	TRBJ2-1	.	CSARDHWSSYNEQFF	TGCAGTGCTAGAGATCACTGGAGCTCCTACAATGAGCAGTTCTTC
TRBV7-9	.	TRBJ2-7	few	CASSTFTGYHEQYF	TGTGCCAGCAGCACCTTTACAGGGTACCACGAGCAGTACTTC
TRBV15	TRBD1	TRBJ2-7	few	CATSRGGQAYEQYF	TGTGCCACCAGCAGAGGCGGACAGGCCTACGAGCAGTACTTC
TRBV3-1	TRBD1	TRBJ2-7	.	CASSQDRGQAYEQYF	TGTGCCAGCAGCCAAGACCGTGGACAGGCCTACGAGCAGTACTTC
TRBV12-3/TRBV12-4	TRBD1	TRBJ2-1	.	CASSPGQGVIPREQFF	TGTGCCAGCAGTCCGGGACAGGGAGTTATACCAAGAGAGCAGTTCTTC
TRBV6-6	.	TRBJ2-7	.	CASGDQTHEQYF	TGTGCCAGCGGGGACCAAACCCACGAGCAGTACTTC
TRBV18	.	TRBJ2-1	.	CASSPPRQPFGNEQFF	TGTGCCAGCTCACCACCGCGCCAGCCGTTCGGCAATGAGCAGTTCTTC
TRBV19	TRBD1	TRBJ2-6	.	CASRAGQAGANVLTF	TGTGCCAGTAGGGCCGGACAGGCCGGGGCCAACGTCCTGACTTTC
TRBV5-1	TRBD1	TRBJ2-3	.	CASSLVGQFTDTQYF	TGCGCCAGCAGCTTGGTGGGACAGTTCACAGATACGCAGTATTTT
TRBV24-1	.	TRBJ1-2	.	CATSDPNGNPGNYGYTF	TGTGCCACCAGTGACCCAAACGGGAACCCTGGAAACTATGGCTACACCTTC
TRBV7-2	TRBD2	TRBJ2-7	.	CASSLKSTSGSIYEQYF	TGTGCCAGCAGCTTAAAATCGACTAGCGGGAGTATCTACGAGCAGTACTTC
TRBV9	.	TRBJ1-1	few	CASSVVPQTVNTEAFF	TGTGCCAGCAGCGTAGTTCCACAGACAGTGAACACTGAAGCTTTCTTT
TRBV18	.	TRBJ1-5	once	CASSPPAQPGQPQHF	TGTGCCAGCTCACCACCGGCACAGCCGGGTCAGCCCCAGCATTTT
TRBV2	.	TRBJ2-1	few	CASIVLHTNSYNEQFF	TGTGCCAGCATCGTCCTTCACACCAACTCCTACAATGAGCAGTTCTTC
TRBV18	.	TRBJ2-1	.	CASSPERRVLEQFF	TGTGCCAGCTCACCTGAAAGGAGGGTACTTGAGCAGTTCTTC
TRBV5-1	TRBD1	TRBJ2-2	many	CASSFQLTGAGELFF	TGCGCCAGCAGCTTCCAACTAACAGGGGCCGGGGAGCTGTTTTTT
TRBV5-1	.	TRBJ1-2	few	CASSPGGRVGGNGYTF	TGCGCCAGCAGCCCGGGCGGACGGGTAGGAGGGAACGGCTACACCTTC
TRBV5-1	.	TRBJ2-1	few	CASSLSSRTHNEQFF	TGCGCCAGCAGCTTGTCCAGTAGAACTCACAATGAGCAGTTCTTC
TRBV6-5	TRBD1	TRBJ1-2	.	CASSYSRTGGNYGYTF	TGTGCCAGCAGTTACTCGAGAACAGGGGGCAACTATGGCTACACCTTC
TRBV15	TRBD1	TRBJ1-4	few	CATSRHQDRNEKLFF	TGTGCCACCAGCAGACACCAGGACAGGAATGAAAAACTGTTTTTT
TRBV25-1	TRBD2	TRBJ2-1	.	CASSAIAGGEQFF	TGTGCCAGCAGTGCCATAGCGGGGGGTGAGCAGTTCTTC
TRBV27	.	TRBJ1-6	few	CASSPAVDTRSPLHF	TGTGCCAGCAGCCCCGCGGTGGACACGAGGTCACCCCTCCACTTT
TRBV4-2	.	TRBJ2-5	.	CASSQDISGGETQYF	TGTGCCAGCAGCCAAGATATTTCAGGGGGGGAGACCCAGTACTTC
TRBV5-5	.	TRBJ2-7	.	CASSLIQLSSYEQYF	TGTGCCAGCAGCTTGATTCAGCTCAGCTCCTACGAGCAGTACTTC
TRBV4-3	TRBD2	TRBJ2-1	.	CASSQDRVGPSGRVVWEQFF	TGCGCCAGCAGCCAAGATCGGGTGGGCCCTAGCGGGAGGGTAGTTTGGGAGCAGTTCTTC
TRBV20-1	TRBD2	TRBJ2-2	.	CSAPGIAGGTGELFF	TGCAGTGCCCCGGGGATAGCGGGAGGGACCGGGGAGCTGTTTTTT
TRBV20-1	.	TRBJ1-1	.	CSARGREGEKRAEAFF	TGCAGTGCTAGAGGTAGAGAGGGGGAAAAGAGGGCTGAAGCTTTCTTT
TRBV7-9	.	TRBJ2-7	.	CASTEGAYEQYF	TGTGCCAGCACAGAGGGGGCCTACGAGCAGTACTTC
TRBV19	TRBD1	TRBJ1-1	.	CASNPRDRGPTEAFF	TGTGCCAGTAACCCCCGGGACAGGGGGCCTACTGAAGCTTTCTTT
TRBV29-1	.	TRBJ2-5	few	CSVEEGTQETQYF	TGCAGCGTTGAAGAAGGGACCCAAGAGACCCAGTACTTC